This TCR beta chain was captured in a study of blood T cells in healthy people across ages. Primers used in a second PCR of about 7 to 11 cycles were a sample-barcoded 5' primer and a J-beta primer mix. TCRdb called the 5' RACE reads again in MiXCR, with one record for every CDR3 protein. This table holds around 820,000 distinct CDR3 sequences, approximately 25% found once. From germline, CDR1 is PRHDT and CDR2 FYEKMQ (reference sequence). The CDR3 consists of 14 residues. The V and J ends lost 5 bases and 3 bases respectively, with 13 bases between them. This sample was shared with a second study, whose subject was T cells of mothers and their children.

J is TRBJ1-1 and V is TRBV13, with D possibly matching TRBD1 (5 bases). This TCR came from a boy aged 5 to 17 in good health. The sequenced material came from blood. CDR3 nucleotide sequence: TGTGCCAGCAGCCCCCGTGGCAGGGACACTGAAGCTTTCTTT. This sequence encodes CASSPRGRDTEAFF.